The 20 T cell receptor beta chains in this list originate from one sample, sequenced in a study of CD8+ T cells in alopecia areata. After isolation, RNA underwent reverse transcription to generate cDNA as the sequencing template. Clones were sequenced by immunoSEQ multiplex PCR, and TCRdb holds only the in-frame ones, with some missing. The sample shows 100,000 to 150,000 clones, 49% of them seen only once. This specimen consisted of CD8+ T cells sorted from blood, obtained at week 0. All receptors come from a human donor with alopecia areata.

The rearrangement uses TRBV13 and TRBJ1-2; D is uncertain. CDR3 length: 14 residues. Germline V lookup: CDR1 PRHDT, CDR2 FYEKMQ (reference sequence). With 1 base removed from V and 7 bases from J, the gap between germline ends came to 13 bases. The CDR3 loop reads CASSLEVEGRGYTF. Here the CDR3 DNA reads TGTGCCAGCAGCTTAGAAGTTGAGGGTCGTGGCTACACCTTC.

This clone came up a few times. The V gene is TRBV11-1, the J gene TRBJ2-5, with a tentative D call TRBD1 (6 bases). V lost 8 bases, J lost 1 base, and 8 bases lay in between. CDR3 size: 12 residues. Germline assignment: CDR1 SGHAT and CDR2 FQDESV (reference sequence). The CDR3 sequence: CASRDTQETQYF. As DNA, the CDR3 is TGTGCCAGCCGGGACACCCAAGAGACCCAGTACTTC. The whole variable domain, filled in from reference TRBV11-1 and TRBJ2-5, reads EAEVAQSPRYKITEKSQAVAFWCDPISGHATLYWYRQILGQGPELLVQFQDESVVDDSQLPKDRFSAERLKGVDSTLKIQPAELGDSAMYLCASRDTQETQYFGPGTRLLVL.

This sequence joins TRBV7-9 and TRBJ1-4; D is perhaps TRBD1 (6 bases). Germline lookup yields CDR1 SEHNR and CDR2 FQNEAQ (reference sequence). The CDR3 totals 16 residues. V dropped 5 bases and J dropped 0 bases, with 13 bases sitting between them. This chain's CDR3 is CASSLPGGSTNEKLFF. Written as DNA, the CDR3 is TGTGCCAGCAGCCTCCCCGGGGGCTCAACTAATGAAAAACTGTTTTTT.

This clone has just one count. The gene calls are TRBV30 and TRBJ1-1; unclear D gene. This CDR3 has 14 residues. V lost 0 bases and J 4 bases, leaving 12 bases between the germline ends. The germline V gene encodes CDR1 GTSNPN and CDR2 SVGIG (reference sequence). This chain's CDR3 is CAWSVAETFTEAFF. The CDR3 DNA reads TGTGCCTGGAGTGTAGCAGAGACGTTCACTGAAGCTTTCTTT.

The V gene is TRBV5-6, the J gene TRBJ1-5; 7 bases are shared with TRBD1. V was clipped by 4 bases and J by 7 bases; unmatched bases: 5. The CDR3 is 13 amino acids. The germline V gene has CDR1 SGHDT and CDR2 YYEEEE. The CDR3: CASSAGQVQPQHF. For the CDR3, the DNA is TGTGCCAGCAGCGCCGGACAGGTACAGCCCCAGCATTTT.

The chain carries TRBV9 and TRBJ2-3; tentatively, D is TRBD1 (7 bases). In germline, CDR1 is SGDLS, CDR2 YYNGEE. The CDR3 consists of 13 residues. Trimming shortened V by 3 bases and J by 6 bases, and 11 bases separated the two germline ends. The CDR3 DNA is TGTGCCAGCAGCGCAGGGGGGCCGGATACGCAGTATTTT. Protein: CASSAGGPDTQYF.

This chain connects TRBV13 to TRBJ2-5; TRBD2 matches at 13 bases. Per germline, CDR1 PRHDT and CDR2 FYEKMQ (reference sequence). This CDR3 has 16 residues. With 4 bases clipped from V and 2 bases from J, the junction kept 4 bases outside the gene matches. The CDR3 region is CASSSTSGGKQETQYF. CDR3 DNA: TGTGCCAGCAGCTCGACTAGCGGGGGGAAACAAGAGACCCAGTACTTC.

The chain is built from TRBV29-1 and TRBJ2-2; TRBD1 matches at 7 bases. The ends lost 6 bases at V and 8 bases at J; junction bases unmatched: 12. The CDR3 is 14 residues long. Germline CDR1 and CDR2: SQVTM and ANQGSEA. CDR3 residues: CSVGTGQRGGELFF. The CDR3 DNA reads as TGCAGCGTAGGAACGGGACAGCGAGGTGGGGAGCTGTTTTTT.

The chain recombines TRBV4-1 with TRBJ2-5; D is perhaps TRBD1 (6 bases). There are 15 residues in the CDR3. Germline V gene lookup returns CDR1 MGHRA and CDR2 YSYEKL. Trimming shortened V by 0 bases and J by 2 bases, and 10 bases separated the two germline ends. CDR3 loop: CASSQDGQNQETQYF. The CDR3 bases are TGCGCCAGCAGCCAAGATGGACAGAATCAAGAGACCCAGTACTTC.

V is TRBV7-9 and J is TRBJ2-1; D is unclear. CDR3 length: 12 amino acids. Germline loops: CDR1 SEHNR, CDR2 FQNEAQ (reference sequence). V shed 3 bases and J shed 5 bases, with 5 bases lying between them. CDR3 region: CASSFADNEQFF. CDR3 coding DNA: TGTGCCAGCAGCTTCGCCGACAATGAGCAGTTCTTC.

The genes are TRBV27 and TRBJ2-7; the D is unclear. The CDR3 spans 12 residues. The ends were cut back, 4 bases at V and 0 bases at J, with 4 bases in the middle. Germline CDR1 MNHEY, CDR2 SMNVEV (reference sequence). CDR3 sequence: CASSSSSYEQYF. DNA for the CDR3: TGTGCCAGCAGTTCGAGCTCCTACGAGCAGTACTTC.

This sequence joins TRBV29-1 and TRBJ2-5, with TRBD1 matching 9 bases. Germline V gene lookup returns CDR1 SQVTM and CDR2 ANQGSEA. Unmatched junction bases numbered 11, after V lost 7 bases and J lost 5 bases. The CDR3 consists of 14 residues. The CDR3, as DNA: TGCAGCGCCAAGGGCACAGGGGGCCGGGAGACCCAGTACTTC. This encodes CSAKGTGGRETQYF. The full variable domain, completed using reference TRBV29-1 and TRBJ2-5, is SAVISQKPSRDICQRGTSLTIQCQVDSQVTMMFWYRQQPGQSLTLIATANQGSEATYESGFVIDKFPISRPNLTFSTLTVSNMSPEDSSIYLCSAKGTGGRETQYFGPGTRLLVL.

The rearrangement links TRBV4-3 to TRBJ2-5; D is unclear. V was cut by 2 bases and J by 5 bases, with 15 bases left in between. Germline-derived CDR1 and CDR2 are LGHNA and YSLEER. This CDR3 comprises 15 residues. DNA of the CDR3: TGCGCCAGCAGCCAAATCTTGGCAGTAGGGGAGACCCAGTACTTC. This gives the protein CASSQILAVGETQYF.

This sequence joins TRBV30 and TRBJ2-7; D possibly matches TRBD1 or TRBD2 (5 bases each). V lost 3 bases to trimming and J lost 0 bases, with 18 bases between them. The CDR3 spans 16 residues. CDR1 GTSNPN and CDR2 SVGIG come from the germline V gene (reference sequence). The CDR3 DNA is TGTGCCTGGAGGACGATCCGGGACGCCACCTCCTACGAGCAGTACTTC. This sequence encodes CAWRTIRDATSYEQYF.

This clone was detected only once. This chain joins TRBV7-2 and TRBJ1-2; TRBD1 matches at 9 bases. Germline V gene data show CDR1 as SGHTA and CDR2 as FQGNSA. The trim removed 6 bases at V and 4 bases at J, leaving 9 bases unmatched. The length of the CDR3 is 15 residues. Written as DNA, the CDR3 is TGTGCCAGCAGTTCCCCGGGACAGGGCTTCTATGGCTACACCTTC. Protein sequence: CASSSPGQGFYGYTF.

The rearrangement joins TRBV5-1 to TRBJ2-7; 11 bases align to TRBD2. The CDR3 consists of 13 residues. Germline CDR1 and CDR2: SGHRS and YFSETQ. Unmatched junction bases numbered 0, after V lost 5 bases and J lost 2 bases. The CDR3 loop is CASRTSGAYEQYF. In DNA form, the CDR3 reads TGCGCCAGCAGGACTAGCGGGGCCTACGAGCAGTACTTC.

The rearrangement uses TRBV13 and TRBJ2-1; D uncertain. Per the germline V gene, CDR1 is PRHDT and CDR2 is FYEKMQ (reference sequence). The CDR3 extends over 13 amino acids. V gave up 5 bases and J gave up 3 bases, with 8 bases separating them. CDR3 DNA sequence: TGTGCCAGCAGCCGTAAGAACTACAATGAGCAGTTCTTC. This sequence encodes CASSRKNYNEQFF.

The chain has TRBV6-6 and TRBJ2-5, with D unclear. The CDR3 sequence is 12 residues long. Between the trimmed V and J ends, which lost 3 bases and 5 bases, there was a span of 7 bases. CDR1 and CDR2 (germline): MNHNY, SVGAGI (reference sequence). The CDR3 sequence: CASSYDLETQYF. The CDR3 DNA reads TGTGCCAGCAGTTATGATTTGGAGACCCAGTACTTC.

V is TRBV27 and J is TRBJ2-5; 9 nucleotides line up with TRBD1. CDR1 and CDR2 from the germline V gene are MNHEY and SMNVEV (reference sequence). The CDR3 is 14 residues long. V lost 6 bases to trimming and J lost 5 bases; unmatched junction nucleotides: 7. CDR3 DNA sequence: TGTGCCAGCAGCGAGACAGGGGGGCTGGAGACCCAGTACTTC. Translation gives CASSETGGLETQYF.

This clone was recorded a few times. The chain joins TRBV29-1 to TRBJ1-1; 8 bases map to TRBD1. Germline V lookup: CDR1 SQVTM, CDR2 ANQGSEA. The CDR3 runs to 13 residues. Unmatched junction bases numbered 8, after V lost 3 bases and J lost 8 bases. CDR3 in amino acids: CSVDPGQDYEAFF. CDR3 nucleotide sequence: TGCAGCGTTGACCCGGGACAGGACTACGAAGCTTTCTTT.